Following are 14 T cell receptor beta chains from one sample sequenced in a study of CD8+ T cells in alopecia areata. Reverse transcribed after extraction, RNA yielded cDNA as the sequencing template. Using immunoSEQ multiplex PCR, the repertoire was profiled, and TCRdb retains in-frame clones only, with some absent. The sample lists approximately 170,000 clones, approximately 56% occurring once. Indicated treatment: oral pan-JAK inhibitor, 5-10 mg twice daily. The sequenced sample was CD4+ T cells sorted from blood, obtained at week 4, from a patient treated with tofacitinib. These TCRs come from a human donor with alopecia areata.

The rearrangement joins TRBV14 to TRBJ2-3; the D gene is possibly TRBD1 (6 bases). Per germline, CDR1 SGHDN and CDR2 FVKESK. V gave up 1 base and J gave up 1 base, with 9 bases separating them. The CDR3 runs 15 residues. The CDR3 sequence: CASSQGQARTDTQYF. CDR3 sequence (DNA): TGTGCCAGCAGCCAAGGACAGGCGCGCACAGATACGCAGTATTTT.

This clone was observed a few times. The same CDR3 is also encoded by other DNA sequences in this sample. This rearrangement joins TRBV18 to TRBJ2-7, with unresolved D. V lost 2 bases, J lost 2 bases, and 4 bases lay in between. Germline CDR1 reads KGHSH; CDR2 reads LQKENI. There are 12 residues in the CDR3. In DNA form, the CDR3 reads TGTGCCAGCTCACCAGGTCCCTACGAGCAGTACTTC. Translated, it gives CASSPGPYEQYF.

This rearrangement joins TRBV2 to TRBJ1-5, with 7 bases aligning to TRBD1. Germline lookup yields CDR1 SNHLY and CDR2 FYNNEI. The CDR3 is 15 residues long. Losses at the gene ends were 6 bases for V and 3 bases for J; bases not matched to a gene: 8. CDR3 amino acids: CASSPDRAVNQPQHF. The CDR3 DNA reads as TGTGCCAGCAGCCCCGACAGGGCAGTCAATCAGCCCCAGCATTTT.

The V and J genes are TRBV7-2 and TRBJ2-7, with 9 bases lining up with TRBD2. Germline V lookup: CDR1 SGHTA, CDR2 FQGNSA. J lost 2 bases, V lost 3 bases, and 5 bases had no gene match. The CDR3 covers 15 residues. CDR3 region: CASSFSGSSPYEQYF. CDR3 nucleotides: TGTGCCAGCAGCTTTAGCGGGAGTTCCCCCTACGAGCAGTACTTC.

The J gene is TRBJ2-5, the V gene TRBV25-1; TRBD2 matches at 7 bases. The germline gives CDR1 MGHDK, CDR2 SYGVNS. The CDR3 contains 16 residues. The ends lost 3 bases at V and 5 bases at J; junction bases unmatched: 12. The CDR3, as DNA: TGTGCCAGCAGTGATATTCGGCGGGAGTGGGAGGAGACCCAGTACTTC. It specifies CASSDIRREWEETQYF.

The rearrangement uses TRBV29-1 and TRBJ2-5; TRBD1 agrees at 9 bases. V gave up 5 bases and J gave up 5 bases; unmatched junction bases: 6. Germline V gene sequence: CDR1 SQVTM, CDR2 ANQGSEA. The CDR3 runs 13 residues. The DNA for the CDR3 is TGCAGCGTTTCCGGGACAGGGAGGGAGACCCAGTACTTC. Amino acid sequence: CSVSGTGRETQYF.

This clone was observed a few times. One junction end does not reproduce the germline sequence, and a read error may be involved. The chain employs TRBV15 and TRBJ1-1; perhaps TRBD1 as D (5 bases). The CDR3 is 12 amino acids. Germline CDR1 reads LNHNV; CDR2 reads YYDKDF (reference sequence). The CDR3 bases are TGTGCCACCAGCAGAGACGCGACAGAATACACCTTT. It encodes CATSRDATEYTF.

This rearrangement joins TRBV5-1 to TRBJ2-1; 10 nucleotides match TRBD2. V trimming: 1 base; J trimming: 6 bases; junction bases outside the gene matches: 4. The CDR3 sequence is 15 residues long. In germline, CDR1 is SGHRS, CDR2 YFSETQ. The CDR3 bases are TGCGCCAGCAGCTTGTCGGCTAGCGGGGGCAATGAGCAGTTCTTC. Residues: CASSLSASGGNEQFF.

This CDR3 reads CSVEGDRDETQYF. Written as DNA, the CDR3 is TGCAGCGTTGAAGGGGACAGGGACGAGACCCAGTACTTC. The chain joins TRBV29-1 to TRBJ2-5; 9 bases match TRBD1. This CDR3 spans 13 amino acids. V lost 1 base, J lost 5 bases, and 2 bases stayed unmatched. Germline-derived CDR1 and CDR2 are SQVTM and ANQGSEA.

The J gene is TRBJ2-3, the V gene TRBV29-1, with D hard to call. Trimming took off 3 bases at V and 6 bases at J, with 1 base between the two ends. Germline V lookup: CDR1 SQVTM, CDR2 ANQGSEA. CDR3 length: 9 residues. CDR3 bases: TGCAGCGTTGATGATACGCAGTATTTT. It specifies CSVDDTQYF.

The rearrangement links TRBV4-2 to TRBJ1-2; D unresolved. The CDR3 spans 12 residues. Trimming removed 1 base from V and 8 bases from J, with 8 bases in between. Germline lookup yields CDR1 LGHNA and CDR2 YNFKEQ. In nucleotides, the CDR3 is TGTGCCAGCAGCCAAGGCAAGGTCGGCTACACCTTC. Translating it yields CASSQGKVGYTF.

Only a few counts were recorded for this clone. This chain uses TRBV2 with TRBJ1-1; 8 nucleotides match TRBD1. Losses at the gene ends were 6 bases for V and 9 bases for J; bases not matched to a gene: 6. The CDR3 has 12 amino acids. Germline V lookup: CDR1 SNHLY, CDR2 FYNNEI. This CDR3 is CASSDQGAQAFF. In nucleotides, the CDR3 is TGTGCCAGCAGCGACCAGGGGGCTCAAGCTTTCTTT. Together with reference TRBV2 and TRBJ1-1, the CDR3 gives the full variable domain: EPEVTQTPSHQVTQMGQEVILRCVPISNHLYFYWYRQILGQKVEFLVSFYNNEISEKSEIFDDQFSVERPDGSNFTLKIRSTKLEDSAMYFCASSDQGAQAFFGQGTRLTVV.

The chain employs TRBV15 and TRBJ2-1, with 7 bases identical to TRBD2. With V trimmed by 0 bases and J by 2 bases, 4 bases remained unmatched. The germline gives CDR1 LNHNV, CDR2 YYDKDF (reference sequence). The CDR3 has 16 residues. The CDR3 loop is CATSREGLPPYNEQFF. CDR3 nucleotide sequence: TGTGCCACCAGCAGAGAGGGACTACCACCCTACAATGAGCAGTTCTTC.

The CDR3 protein is CASSGEGDEQYF. The CDR3 DNA reads TGTGCCAGCAGTGGAGAAGGGGACGAGCAGTACTTC. This chain uses TRBV2 with TRBJ2-7; possible D gene TRBD1, 5 bases. Germline assignment: CDR1 SNHLY and CDR2 FYNNEI. The CDR3 extends over 12 amino acids. The V end lost 4 bases, the J end lost 5 bases, and 9 bases lay between the germline ends.